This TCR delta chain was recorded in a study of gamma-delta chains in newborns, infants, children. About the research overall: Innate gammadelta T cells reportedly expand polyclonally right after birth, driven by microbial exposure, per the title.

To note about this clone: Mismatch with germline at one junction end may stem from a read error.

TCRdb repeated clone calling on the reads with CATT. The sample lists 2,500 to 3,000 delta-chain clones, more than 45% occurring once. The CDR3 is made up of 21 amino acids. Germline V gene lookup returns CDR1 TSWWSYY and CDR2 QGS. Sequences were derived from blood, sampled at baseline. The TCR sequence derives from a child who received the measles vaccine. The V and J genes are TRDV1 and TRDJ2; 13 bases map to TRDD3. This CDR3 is CALGDHFLLLGDTPLTAQLFF. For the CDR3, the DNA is TGTGCTCTTGGGGACCACTTCCTCCTACTGGGGGATACGCCCCTGACAGCACAGCTCTTCTTT.